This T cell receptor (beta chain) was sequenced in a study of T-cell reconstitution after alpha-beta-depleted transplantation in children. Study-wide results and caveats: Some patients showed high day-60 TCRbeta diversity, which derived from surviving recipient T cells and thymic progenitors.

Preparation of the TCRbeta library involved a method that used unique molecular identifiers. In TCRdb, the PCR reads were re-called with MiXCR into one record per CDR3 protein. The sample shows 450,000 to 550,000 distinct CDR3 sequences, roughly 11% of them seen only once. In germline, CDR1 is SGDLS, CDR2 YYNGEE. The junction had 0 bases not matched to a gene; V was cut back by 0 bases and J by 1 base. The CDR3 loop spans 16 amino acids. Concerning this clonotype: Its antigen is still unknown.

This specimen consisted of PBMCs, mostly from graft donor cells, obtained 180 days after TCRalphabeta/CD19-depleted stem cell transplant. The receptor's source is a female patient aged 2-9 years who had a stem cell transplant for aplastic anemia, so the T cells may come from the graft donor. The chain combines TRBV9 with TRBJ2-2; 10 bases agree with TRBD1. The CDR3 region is CASSVGDRGNTGELFF. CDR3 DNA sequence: TGTGCCAGCAGCGTAGGGGACAGGGGGAACACCGGGGAGCTGTTTTTT.